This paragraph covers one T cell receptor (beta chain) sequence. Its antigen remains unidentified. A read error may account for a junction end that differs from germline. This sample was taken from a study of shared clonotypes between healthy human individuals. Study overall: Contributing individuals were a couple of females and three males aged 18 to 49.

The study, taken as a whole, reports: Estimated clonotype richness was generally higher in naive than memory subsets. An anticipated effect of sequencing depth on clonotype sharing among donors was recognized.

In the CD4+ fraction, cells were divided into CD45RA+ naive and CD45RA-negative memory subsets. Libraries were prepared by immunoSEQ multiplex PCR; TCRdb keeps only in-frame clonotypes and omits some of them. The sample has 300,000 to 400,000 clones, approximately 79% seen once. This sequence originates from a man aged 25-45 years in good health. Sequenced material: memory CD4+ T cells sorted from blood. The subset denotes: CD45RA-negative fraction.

CDR3 bases: TGTGCCACCAGCCCAGGGGGCGTAGGCCCCCGTTTCTTC. Its translation is CATSPGGVGPRFF. The J gene is TRBJ1-2, the V gene TRBV15; 8 bases fit TRBD1. The CDR3 totals 13 residues. Looked up from germline, CDR1 is LNHNV and CDR2 is YYDKDF (reference sequence).